This TCR beta chain was retrieved from a study of T-cell memory formation after mild COVID-19. About the research overall: Clustering of TCRs was largely donor specific. Overall study results and limits: Researchers found some responding clones in pre-infection memory, a sign that cross-reactive memory joined.

There are 16 residues in the CDR3. Per the germline V gene, CDR1 is SGHTA and CDR2 is FQGNSA. V shed 0 bases and J shed 7 bases, with 18 bases lying between them. From the 5' RACE reads, TCRdb called clonotypes with MiXCR, one entry per CDR3 protein. In the table there are approximately 44,000 distinct CDR3 sequences, roughly 7.2% of which are singletons. As regards this clonotype: Its antigen is unidentified.

Sequencing was performed on PBMCs or a T cell subset sorted from them (not recorded which). This rearrangement joins TRBV7-2 to TRBJ2-5; a possible D gene is TRBD2 (5 bases). The receptor was derived from a man between 18 and 35 years old who had mild COVID-19 (a few samples of this study predate the infection). Cell type and time point are not known. DNA of the CDR3: TGTGCCAGCAGCTTAGCGCGAAACTGGGCGGGCGGGACCCAGTACTTC. Its protein product is CASSLARNWAGGTQYF.